This record looks at one T cell receptor (beta chain) sequence and its context. This record belongs to a study of chemoradiotherapy in HPV16-positive cancers. Samples were taken several times over chemoradiotherapy. Clones were sequenced by immunoSEQ multiplex PCR, and TCRdb holds only the in-frame ones, with some missing. The sample holds thousands of clones; around 94% are singletons and the top ten take approximately 3%. The CDR3 sequence is 14 residues long. Germline assignment: CDR1 LNHDA and CDR2 SQIVND (reference sequence). V dropped 4 bases and J dropped 2 bases, with 9 bases sitting between them.

This receptor was taken from a human donor with HPV-associated anogenital cancer. The rearrangement joins TRBV19 to TRBJ2-1; possibly TRBD2 for D (5 bases). Specimen collection occurred from a patient who underwent chemoradiotherapy. CDR3 nucleotides: TGTGCCAGTAGTAGGACCGGGGCCTACAATGAGCAGTTCTTC. It is translated as CASSRTGAYNEQFF.